This T cell receptor beta chain derives from a study of tumor-infiltrating lymphocytes in glioblastoma multiforme. Germline V gene sequence: CDR1 SGHKS, CDR2 YYEKEE (reference sequence). The CDR3 extends over 12 amino acids. Trimming shortened V by 4 bases and J by 10 bases, and 14 bases separated the two germline ends. TCRB libraries came from RNA via three nested multiplex PCR rounds. TCRB-specific cDNA synthesis used about 0.5 ug of total RNA. TCRdb reprocessed the multiplex PCR reads via MiXCR and lists one record per CDR3 protein. The sample shows 25,000 to 40,000 distinct CDR3 sequences, 60% to 65% of them seen only once.

This TCR was sampled from a male donor with glioblastoma. The gene calls are TRBV5-5 and TRBJ1-1; weak D call: TRBD1 (6 bases). The source material was brain tumor tissue. CDR3 sequence: CASSMGGPGAFF. The CDR3 DNA is TGTGCCAGCAGCATGGGGGGCCCTGGAGCTTTCTTT.